These T cell receptor beta chains were read from a single sample in a study of human T cells and chemical hapten exposure. TCRdb re-derived calls from the RACE reads in MiXCR, one entry per CDR3 protein. The sample carries approximately 100,000 distinct CDR3 sequences, 11% recorded once. Sequences were derived from whole blood, sampled in connection with sensitization to the hapten diphenylcyclopropenone (DPC). Source of these receptors: a woman in her forties with alopecia areata. Some clones in this sample may be carry-over from other donors' samples. The CDR3 runs from the conserved cysteine through the conserved F or W. The order of the fields is V gene, D gene, J gene, clone size, CDR3 protein, CDR3 DNA. A D gene is named only where the DNA matches it firmly. Only some rows state a clone size, as once, few, many or a class for expanded clones.

v_call: TRBV14; d_call: .; j_call: TRBJ2-3; clone_size: many; cdr3_aa: CASSQDLVASDTQYF; cdr3_nt: TGTGCCAGCAGCCAAGATTTGGTGGCGTCAGATACGCAGTATTTT
v_call: TRBV2; d_call: TRBD1; j_call: TRBJ2-1; clone_size: many; cdr3_aa: CASTVDRATNEQFF; cdr3_nt: TGTGCCAGCACCGTGGACAGGGCTACAAATGAGCAGTTCTTC
v_call: TRBV7-6; d_call: .; j_call: TRBJ1-1; clone_size: .; cdr3_aa: CASTPGWGTEAFF; cdr3_nt: TGTGCCAGCACCCCCGGGTGGGGCACTGAAGCTTTCTTT
v_call: TRBV4-3; d_call: .; j_call: TRBJ2-2; clone_size: many; cdr3_aa: CASSQGRRGELFF; cdr3_nt: TGCGCCAGCAGCCAAGGGAGGAGGGGGGAGCTGTTTTTT
v_call: TRBV28; d_call: TRBD1; j_call: TRBJ1-2; clone_size: .; cdr3_aa: CASSLRQGWAGYTF; cdr3_nt: TGTGCCAGCAGCCTTAGACAGGGGTGGGCTGGCTACACCTTC
v_call: TRBV6-5; d_call: .; j_call: TRBJ1-1; clone_size: many; cdr3_aa: CASSPTMLLGVNTEAFF; cdr3_nt: TGTGCCAGCAGTCCGACAATGCTCCTGGGGGTGAACACTGAAGCTTTCTTT
v_call: TRBV18; d_call: TRBD2; j_call: TRBJ2-3; clone_size: few; cdr3_aa: CASSPLLAGGGDTQYF; cdr3_nt: TGTGCCAGCTCACCACTCCTAGCGGGAGGTGGTGATACGCAGTATTTT
v_call: TRBV12-3/TRBV12-4; d_call: TRBD1; j_call: TRBJ1-5; clone_size: .; cdr3_aa: CASSLVVTGGTFSNQPQHF; cdr3_nt: TGTGCCAGCAGTTTAGTAGTGACAGGGGGTACCTTTAGCAATCAGCCCCAGCATTTT
v_call: TRBV3-1; d_call: .; j_call: TRBJ2-5; clone_size: .; cdr3_aa: CASSRPGTSQETQYF; cdr3_nt: TGTGCCAGCAGTCGACCAGGGACCTCGCAAGAGACCCAGTACTTC
v_call: TRBV4-3; d_call: TRBD1; j_call: TRBJ1-5; clone_size: few; cdr3_aa: CASSQESRGGQPQHF; cdr3_nt: TGCGCCAGCAGCCAAGAGAGCAGGGGGGGTCAGCCCCAGCATTTT
v_call: TRBV7-6; d_call: .; j_call: TRBJ2-1; clone_size: .; cdr3_aa: CASSLYYGYNEQFF; cdr3_nt: TGTGCCAGCAGCTTATATTACGGCTACAATGAGCAGTTCTTC
v_call: TRBV25-1; d_call: .; j_call: TRBJ1-3; clone_size: many; cdr3_aa: CASSPDGFSGNTIYF; cdr3_nt: TGTGCCAGCAGCCCAGACGGGTTCTCTGGAAACACCATATATTTT
v_call: TRBV4-1; d_call: TRBD1; j_call: TRBJ2-7; clone_size: .; cdr3_aa: CASSQERGLYEQYF; cdr3_nt: TGCGCCAGCAGCCAAGAAAGGGGGCTGTACGAGCAGTACTTC
v_call: TRBV30; d_call: .; j_call: TRBJ1-1; clone_size: few; cdr3_aa: CAWSAGGAEAFF; cdr3_nt: TGTGCCTGGAGTGCGGGGGGGGCTGAAGCTTTCTTT
v_call: TRBV12-3/TRBV12-4; d_call: .; j_call: TRBJ1-6; clone_size: many; cdr3_aa: CASSLGVNNSPLHF; cdr3_nt: TGTGCCAGCAGTTTGGGGGTAAATAATTCACCCCTCCACTTT
v_call: TRBV20-1; d_call: .; j_call: TRBJ1-1; clone_size: many; cdr3_aa: CSPNRDMNTEAFF; cdr3_nt: TGCAGTCCGAACAGGGACATGAACACTGAAGCTTTCTTT
v_call: TRBV20-1; d_call: .; j_call: TRBJ2-1; clone_size: many; cdr3_aa: CSARGPPTSSYNEQFF; cdr3_nt: TGCAGTGCTAGAGGCCCCCCAACGAGCTCCTACAATGAGCAGTTCTTC
v_call: TRBV10-3; d_call: .; j_call: TRBJ1-6; clone_size: few; cdr3_aa: CAISGLNSPLHF; cdr3_nt: TGTGCCATCAGTGGCCTTAATTCACCCCTCCACTTT
v_call: TRBV25-1; d_call: TRBD1; j_call: TRBJ2-5; clone_size: many; cdr3_aa: CASSPPGTGGETQYF; cdr3_nt: TGTGCCAGCAGTCCCCCCGGGACAGGGGGAGAGACCCAGTACTTC
v_call: TRBV7-9; d_call: .; j_call: TRBJ1-1; clone_size: many; cdr3_aa: CASSLGRGVNTEAFF; cdr3_nt: TGTGCCAGCAGCTTAGGGAGGGGTGTGAACACTGAAGCTTTCTTT
v_call: TRBV7-3; d_call: .; j_call: TRBJ1-1; clone_size: many; cdr3_aa: CASSREAGMMNTEAFF; cdr3_nt: TGTGCCAGCAGCCGTGAGGCAGGGATGATGAACACTGAAGCTTTCTTT
v_call: TRBV7-9; d_call: .; j_call: TRBJ1-1; clone_size: many; cdr3_aa: CASSIGDRKNTEAFF; cdr3_nt: TGTGCCAGCAGCATAGGGGACCGTAAGAACACTGAAGCTTTCTTT
v_call: TRBV20-1; d_call: TRBD1; j_call: TRBJ1-1; clone_size: many; cdr3_aa: CSAGGTGGPDTEAFF; cdr3_nt: TGCAGTGCTGGTGGGACAGGGGGCCCCGACACTGAAGCTTTCTTT
v_call: TRBV7-2; d_call: .; j_call: TRBJ2-1; clone_size: few; cdr3_aa: CASSSRGAGGKNEQFF; cdr3_nt: TGTGCCAGCAGCTCCAGGGGGGCGGGAGGAAAGAATGAGCAGTTCTTC
v_call: TRBV28; d_call: TRBD1; j_call: TRBJ1-1; clone_size: few; cdr3_aa: CASTRMGTGNTEAFF; cdr3_nt: TGTGCCAGCACCCGAATGGGGACAGGGAACACTGAAGCTTTCTTT
v_call: TRBV29-1; d_call: TRBD2; j_call: TRBJ2-2; clone_size: .; cdr3_aa: CSVEGSWSGRVNTGELFF; cdr3_nt: TGCAGCGTTGAAGGGTCTTGGAGCGGGAGGGTGAACACCGGGGAGCTGTTTTTT
v_call: TRBV12-3/TRBV12-4; d_call: .; j_call: TRBJ1-2; clone_size: many; cdr3_aa: CASSLNQGYGYTF; cdr3_nt: TGTGCCAGCAGCCTTAATCAGGGCTATGGCTACACCTTC
v_call: TRBV7-2; d_call: .; j_call: TRBJ1-3; clone_size: many; cdr3_aa: CASSLATDSGNTIYF; cdr3_nt: TGTGCCAGCAGCTTAGCCACAGACTCTGGAAACACCATATATTTT
v_call: TRBV4-3; d_call: TRBD1; j_call: TRBJ2-1; clone_size: .; cdr3_aa: CASSQGGQGSYNEQFF; cdr3_nt: TGCGCCAGCAGCCAAGGGGGACAGGGGTCCTACAATGAGCAGTTCTTC
v_call: TRBV7-9; d_call: TRBD1; j_call: TRBJ2-3; clone_size: few; cdr3_aa: CASSSPGGAITDTQYF; cdr3_nt: TGTGCCAGCAGCTCCCCAGGGGGAGCGATTACAGATACGCAGTATTTT
v_call: TRBV6-6; d_call: TRBD2; j_call: TRBJ2-3; clone_size: .; cdr3_aa: CASSYRSGRGTDTQYF; cdr3_nt: TGTGCCAGCAGTTACCGGTCCGGGAGGGGCACAGATACGCAGTATTTT
v_call: TRBV7-9; d_call: .; j_call: TRBJ2-3; clone_size: .; cdr3_aa: CASSLQDTQYF; cdr3_nt: TGTGCCAGCAGCCTACAAGATACGCAGTATTTT
v_call: TRBV12-3/TRBV12-4; d_call: .; j_call: TRBJ1-1; clone_size: many; cdr3_aa: CASSLRGGGTEAFF; cdr3_nt: TGTGCCAGCAGCCTCAGAGGGGGGGGCACTGAAGCTTTCTTT
v_call: TRBV12-5; d_call: .; j_call: TRBJ2-2; clone_size: few; cdr3_aa: CASGPYSGELFF; cdr3_nt: TGTGCTAGTGGCCCTTATTCGGGGGAGCTGTTTTTT
v_call: TRBV7-6; d_call: TRBD2; j_call: TRBJ2-3; clone_size: few; cdr3_aa: CASSLRTSGAADTQYF; cdr3_nt: TGTGCCAGCAGCTTGAGGACTAGCGGGGCAGCAGATACGCAGTATTTT
v_call: TRBV6-6; d_call: .; j_call: TRBJ2-1; clone_size: many; cdr3_aa: CASSYLSSEQFF; cdr3_nt: TGTGCCAGCAGTTACCTGAGTTCTGAGCAGTTCTTC
v_call: TRBV29-1; d_call: TRBD2; j_call: TRBJ2-3; clone_size: .; cdr3_aa: CSVTPLAGGSDTQYF; cdr3_nt: TGTAGCGTTACGCCACTTGCGGGAGGCTCAGATACGCAGTATTTT
v_call: TRBV7-2; d_call: TRBD2; j_call: TRBJ2-4; clone_size: many; cdr3_aa: CASSARLAGIDENIQYF; cdr3_nt: TGTGCCAGCAGCGCAAGACTAGCGGGAATCGATGAAAACATTCAGTACTTC
v_call: TRBV29-1; d_call: TRBD2; j_call: TRBJ2-1; clone_size: few; cdr3_aa: CSVEERESAYNEQFF; cdr3_nt: TGCAGCGTTGAAGAGCGGGAGAGCGCCTACAATGAGCAGTTCTTC
v_call: TRBV7-2; d_call: .; j_call: TRBJ2-2; clone_size: few; cdr3_aa: CASSLAPPRTGELFF; cdr3_nt: TGTGCCAGCAGCTTAGCCCCACCGAGGACCGGGGAGCTGTTTTTT
v_call: TRBV7-2; d_call: .; j_call: TRBJ2-7; clone_size: few; cdr3_aa: CASSLEGGQGLSASYEQYF; cdr3_nt: TGTGCCAGCAGCTTGGAGGGGGGCCAGGGACTCTCTGCCTCGTACGAGCAGTACTTC
v_call: TRBV11-2; d_call: .; j_call: TRBJ2-7; clone_size: few; cdr3_aa: CASSLLAASYEQYF; cdr3_nt: TGTGCCAGCAGCTTACTAGCTGCCTCCTACGAGCAGTACTTC
v_call: TRBV4-1; d_call: TRBD1; j_call: TRBJ2-7; clone_size: few; cdr3_aa: CASSTSPGQGGHEQYF; cdr3_nt: TGCGCCAGCAGCACCTCTCCGGGACAGGGGGGCCACGAGCAGTACTTC
v_call: TRBV5-5; d_call: .; j_call: TRBJ1-1; clone_size: .; cdr3_aa: CASSLEGSGTEAFF; cdr3_nt: TGTGCCAGCAGCTTGGAGGGGTCAGGCACTGAAGCTTTCTTT
v_call: TRBV7-2; d_call: .; j_call: TRBJ1-4; clone_size: many; cdr3_aa: CASSLAGVGGEKLFF; cdr3_nt: TGTGCCAGCAGCTTAGCCGGGGTAGGGGGTGAAAAACTGTTTTTT
v_call: TRBV7-2; d_call: TRBD2; j_call: TRBJ2-1; clone_size: many; cdr3_aa: CASSLRGLAGYSYNEQFF; cdr3_nt: TGTGCCAGCAGCTTAAGGGGACTAGCGGGCTACTCCTACAATGAGCAGTTCTTC
v_call: TRBV20-1; d_call: .; j_call: TRBJ2-3; clone_size: many; cdr3_aa: CSPWGRTDTQYF; cdr3_nt: TGCAGCCCCTGGGGTCGCACAGATACGCAGTATTTT
v_call: TRBV21-1; d_call: .; j_call: TRBJ2-7; clone_size: few; cdr3_aa: CASSKAPFSGRYEQYF; cdr3_nt: TGTGCCAGCAGCAAAGCTCCGTTTAGCGGGAGGTACGAGCAGTACTTC
v_call: TRBV15; d_call: .; j_call: TRBJ2-2; clone_size: .; cdr3_aa: CATSRVNGELFF; cdr3_nt: TGTGCCACCAGCCGGGTTAATGGGGAGCTGTTTTTT
v_call: TRBV25-1; d_call: .; j_call: TRBJ2-3; clone_size: few; cdr3_aa: CASKFLTDTQYF; cdr3_nt: TGTGCCAGCAAATTCCTCACAGATACGCAGTATTTT
v_call: TRBV3-1; d_call: .; j_call: TRBJ1-5; clone_size: .; cdr3_aa: CASSQGGSYPNQPQHF; cdr3_nt: TGTGCCAGCAGCCAAGGGGGGTCCTATCCCAATCAGCCCCAGCATTTT
v_call: TRBV5-6; d_call: .; j_call: TRBJ1-1; clone_size: .; cdr3_aa: CASSIMMSTSEAFF; cdr3_nt: TGTGCCAGCAGTATAATGATGTCTACATCTGAAGCTTTCTTT
v_call: TRBV7-9; d_call: .; j_call: TRBJ2-7; clone_size: .; cdr3_aa: CASSLARREQYF; cdr3_nt: TGTGCCAGCAGCTTAGCTCGACGGGAGCAGTACTTC